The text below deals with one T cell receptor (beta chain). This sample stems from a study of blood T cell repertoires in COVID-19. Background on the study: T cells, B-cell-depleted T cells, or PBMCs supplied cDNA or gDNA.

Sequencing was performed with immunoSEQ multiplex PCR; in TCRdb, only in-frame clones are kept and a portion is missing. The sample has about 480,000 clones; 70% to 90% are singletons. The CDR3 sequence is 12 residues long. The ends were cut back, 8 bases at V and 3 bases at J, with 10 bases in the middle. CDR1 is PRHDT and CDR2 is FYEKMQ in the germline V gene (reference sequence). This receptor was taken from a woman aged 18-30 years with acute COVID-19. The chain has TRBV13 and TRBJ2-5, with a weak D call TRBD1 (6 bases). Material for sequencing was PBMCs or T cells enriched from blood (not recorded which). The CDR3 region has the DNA TGTGCCAGCGCCGGGACAAAAGAGACCCAGTACTTC. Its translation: CASAGTKETQYF.